Sequencing of this T cell receptor (beta chain) was carried out in a study of cytomegalovirus exposure and HLA in healthy donors (dated by TCRdb to 2016 to 2017). A note on the overall study: A later analysis indicated that the 120 or so validation repertoires were generated on the platform also employed for the 700 or so repertoires of the first cohort. The study aimed to test whether cataloging public T cell receptors could reveal signatures of past pathogen exposure. Besides the first cohort of about 730 subjects, a separate validation cohort made up of around 120 different subjects was used. The study combined high-throughput TCR immunosequencing, statistical association of individual TCRs with disease status, and machine learning to predict cytomegalovirus infection status. The paper as a whole reports these results and caveats: In vitro tests confirmed that a few of the cytomegalovirus-associated TCR beta chains recognize cytomegalovirus antigens. Most TCR sequences were seen in very few donors, while some public TCRs were found in many individuals. Cytomegalovirus status was reported to be diagnosed by the classifier with high specificity and sensitivity in both the original and validation cohorts. In the study, some 160 TCR beta chains were listed as associated with cytomegalovirus. All 120 or so repertoires were used to score co-occurrence in the validation cohort in a later analysis, because that analysis had no HLA typing for the cohort. A later analysis found that TCRs clustered in the first cohort also tended to co-occur in the roughly 120 validation repertoires, with 94% of cluster scores above 0. It was suggested by the authors that the approach could potentially be generalized to other disease states and immunological phenotypes.

The protocol used for the library was the immunoSEQ multiplex PCR assay. Per the original workflow: A statistical classification framework was built to diagnose cytomegalovirus status from the catalog of TCR beta chain sequences. In its TCRdb copy, this immuneACCESS table keeps in-frame sequences only and misses some clones. Where compared with another copy, unresolved V genes explain less than half of these, and the others have no known cause. The V and J calls and clone size are taken from that table; D and trimming were inferred from the DNA. The sample table records about 160,000 clones; 85% to 90% of these occur just once. The ten largest clones take up around a tenth of the sample. Donors formed part of the validation cohort, which comprised over a hundred subjects and was distinct from the first cohort of some 700 subjects. Per the germline V gene, MDHEN is the CDR1 and SYDVKM is the CDR2. The junction shows trimming of 5 bases on V and 4 bases on J, plus 11 bases between the germline ends. Counted from cysteine to phenylalanine, this CDR3 has 13 amino acids. Only the CDR3 DNA is retained, 39 bases long and in frame from the first base.

Remarks on this clone: The antigen this receptor binds is unknown. Base-call qualities are not available, and no considerably larger clone is one nucleotide away.

The receptor's source is a woman aged 18-29 years in good health and CMV-seropositive. This receptor chain uses TRBV28 and TRBJ1-2; TRBD1 is a weak D gene call, 6 bases matching. The sequenced material came from PBMCs. In nucleotides, the sequence is TGTGCCAGCAGTGAGACAGGCCTCTATGGCTACACCTTC. Its translation is CASSETGLYGYTF.